A selection of T cell receptor beta chains follows, all from one sample in a study of blood T cell repertoires in COVID-19. Only in-frame clones appear in the TCRdb table, and some are missing; sequencing was by immunoSEQ multiplex PCR. Of about 130,000 clones listed, 87% are singletons. The sample taken for sequencing was peripheral blood. The receptor source for this set is a woman aged 55-70 years with acute or convalescent COVID-19. The CDR3 runs from the conserved cysteine through the conserved F or W. A D gene is named only where the DNA matches it firmly. Size values are once, few and many counts, or a class for expanded clones, and some rows have none.

j_call | clone_size | d_call | v_call | cdr3_aa | cdr3_nt
TRBJ1-1 | . | . | TRBV19 | CASSIDSPWEAFF | TGTGCCAGTAGTATAGATAGTCCGTGGGAGGCTTTCTTT
TRBJ1-3 | . | . | TRBV2 | CASSEFRSGNTIYF | TGTGCCAGCAGTGAATTCCGCTCTGGAAACACCATATATTTT
TRBJ1-2 | . | . | TRBV2 | CASVRGVGYGYTF | TGTGCCAGCGTCAGGGGAGTGGGGTATGGCTACACCTTC
TRBJ1-2 | . | . | TRBV3-1/TRBV3-2 | CASSQVGATYGYTF | TGTGCCAGCAGCCAAGTGGGGGCTACCTATGGCTACACCTTC
TRBJ1-1 | . | TRBD1 | TRBV6-5 | CASSAPDRVSPEAFF | TGTGCCAGCAGCGCTCCGGACAGGGTTTCACCTGAAGCTTTCTTT
TRBJ1-4 | . | . | TRBV18 | CASSPGTDEKLFF | TGTGCCAGCTCACCAGGTACAGATGAAAAACTGTTTTTT
TRBJ1-5 | . | . | TRBV28 | CASSTGSNQPQHF | TGTGCCAGCAGTACAGGGTCGAATCAGCCCCAGCATTTT
TRBJ1-1 | . | . | TRBV9 | CASSVLSGVTEAFF | TGTGCCAGCAGCGTGTTGTCGGGAGTAACTGAAGCTTTCTTT
TRBJ2-2 | . | . | TRBV6-5 | CASSRDYTGELFF | TGTGCCAGCAGTCGAGATTACACCGGGGAGCTGTTTTTT
TRBJ2-7 | . | TRBD1 | TRBV20-1 | CSASDRDYEQYF | TGCAGTGCTAGTGACAGGGATTACGAGCAGTACTTC
TRBJ2-3 | . | . | TRBV5-1 | CASSSLGGPSTDTQYF | TGCGCCAGCAGCTCCCTAGGGGGACCCTCCACAGATACGCAGTATTTT
TRBJ1-3 | . | . | TRBV7-9 | CASSPTEVLSGNTIYF | TGTGCCAGCAGCCCTACAGAAGTTCTCTCTGGAAACACCATATATTTT
TRBJ1-2 | few | TRBD1 | TRBV9 | CASSVGTGYGYTF | TGTGCCAGCAGCGTAGGGACAGGCTATGGCTACACCTTC
TRBJ2-3 | . | . | TRBV5-1 | CASSLLSPSTDTQYF | TGCGCCAGCAGCTTGCTCTCCCCGAGCACAGATACGCAGTATTTT
TRBJ1-5 | . | TRBD1 | TRBV30 | CAWSLTGVSNQPQHF | TGTGCCTGGAGTTTGACAGGGGTCAGCAATCAGCCCCAGCATTTT
TRBJ1-4 | . | . | TRBV19 | CASSTAGEKLFF | TGTGCCAGTAGTACCGCAGGGGAAAAACTGTTTTTT
TRBJ1-1 | . | . | TRBV2 | CASSLQGGNTEAFF | TGTGCCAGCTCCTTACAGGGCGGGAACACTGAAGCTTTCTTT
TRBJ1-4 | . | . | TRBV4-1 | CASSPDSVANEKLFF | TGCGCCAGCAGCCCCGACAGTGTTGCTAATGAAAAACTGTTTTTT
TRBJ1-6 | . | . | TRBV7-3 | CASSLDGGTSSPLHF | TGTGCCAGCAGCTTAGATGGAGGGACGAGTTCACCCCTCCACTTT
TRBJ1-1 | . | TRBD1 | TRBV25-1 | CASSKYSGTGRTEAFF | TGTGCCAGCAGTAAATACTCCGGGACAGGGAGAACTGAAGCTTTCTTT
TRBJ1-1 | few | TRBD1 | TRBV5-4 | CASSLIGDRGAFF | TGTGCCAGCAGCTTAATCGGGGACAGGGGAGCTTTCTTT
TRBJ1-1 | . | . | TRBV3-1/TRBV3-2 | CASSQDHRVNTEAFF | TGTGCCAGCAGCCAAGACCATCGGGTGAACACTGAAGCTTTCTTT
TRBJ1-4 | . | . | TRBV15 | CATSRDLREKLFF | TGTGCCACCAGCAGAGACTTGCGTGAAAAACTGTTTTTT
TRBJ2-2 | . | . | TRBV5-1 | CASSLGQTTGELFF | TGCGCCAGCAGCTTGGGACAGACCACCGGGGAGCTGTTTTTT
TRBJ2-2 | . | . | TRBV30 | CACGVPRPLELFF | TGTGCCTGCGGGGTTCCGAGACCCCTGGAGCTGTTTTTT
TRBJ2-2 | . | . | TRBV10-3 | CASNPPGNTGELFF | TGTGCCTCTAACCCCCCCGGGAACACCGGGGAGCTGTTTTTT
TRBJ2-1 | once | TRBD1 | TRBV12-5 | CASGFSGQGLREQFF | TGTGCTAGTGGTTTTTCGGGACAGGGTTTGCGTGAGCAGTTCTTC
TRBJ2-2 | . | TRBD2 | TRBV7-6 | CASSPRTSGRSGELFF | TGTGCCAGCAGCCCCCGGACTAGCGGGAGGTCCGGGGAGCTGTTTTTT
TRBJ1-2 | . | TRBD1 | TRBV7-9 | CASSLGLRDRGFFGYTF | TGTGCCAGCAGCTTAGGCCTTCGGGACAGGGGATTTTTTGGCTACACCTTC
TRBJ2-3 | . | TRBD2 | TRBV9 | CASSVGGGLALTDTQYF | TGTGCCAGCAGCGTGGGGGGTGGACTAGCCCTCACAGATACGCAGTATTTT
TRBJ1-1 | . | TRBD1 | TRBV12-3/TRBV12-4 | CASTGTVNTEAFF | TGTGCCAGCACCGGGACAGTGAACACTGAAGCTTTCTTT
TRBJ2-1 | . | TRBD2 | TRBV7-6 | CASSLGYSGSDEQFF | TGTGCCAGCAGCTTAGGGTATAGCGGGAGCGATGAGCAGTTCTTC
TRBJ2-5 | few | . | TRBV10-3 | CAISGVGEETQYF | TGTGCCATCAGTGGGGTGGGAGAAGAGACCCAGTACTTC
TRBJ2-3 | . | TRBD2 | TRBV13 | CASSLVLAGVNRDTQYF | TGTGCCAGCAGCTTAGTTCTAGCGGGAGTGAATCGGGATACGCAGTATTTT
TRBJ1-5 | . | . | TRBV28 | CASSTQGPFNQPQHF | TGTGCCAGCAGTACCCAGGGGCCTTTCAATCAGCCCCAGCATTTT
TRBJ1-5 | . | . | TRBV30 | CAWSVIGVSNQPQHF | TGTGCCTGGAGTGTAATCGGGGTGAGCAATCAGCCCCAGCATTTT
TRBJ1-1 | . | . | TRBV2 | CASSDPGGNTEAFF | TGTGCCAGCAGTGACCCCGGGGGGAACACTGAAGCTTTCTTT
TRBJ1-6 | . | TRBD1 | TRBV28 | CASSSTGTANSPLHF | TGTGCCAGCAGTTCCACCGGGACAGCAAATTCACCCCTCCACTTT
TRBJ1-2 | . | TRBD1 | TRBV3-1/TRBV3-2 | CASSPTGGLGYTF | TGTGCCAGCAGCCCGACAGGGGGTCTCGGCTACACCTTC
TRBJ2-2 | . | TRBD1 | TRBV9 | CASSARTGLDRTGELFF | TGTGCCAGCAGCGCCCGGACAGGGCTTGATAGGACCGGGGAGCTGTTTTTT
TRBJ1-5 | . | TRBD1 | TRBV6-6 | CASSQGASNQPQHF | TGTGCCAGCAGCCAGGGGGCGAGCAATCAGCCCCAGCATTTT
TRBJ2-5 | once | TRBD2 | TRBV28 | CASSLGTSGGEETQYF | TGTGCCAGCAGTTTAGGGACTAGCGGGGGGGAAGAGACCCAGTACTTC